These 21 T cell receptor beta chains were sequenced from one sample in a study of persistence of HIV-infected CD4 T cells. Their antigens remain unidentified. Sequencing used immunoSEQ version 4 in survey mode. TCRdb's copy holds only in-frame clones and misses some; the assay was immunoSEQ multiplex PCR. The table has about 36,000 clones, approximately 81% seen once. Overlapping HIV-1 Gag 15-mer peptides at 0.85 to 1 ug per peptide per mL were used. CD40L-negative CD69-negative CD45RO-high memory CD4+ T cells were sorted as populations depleted of antigen-responding cells. The specimen comprised cultured CD4+ T cells from PBMCs, sampled from a patient who received antiretroviral therapy. These receptors were obtained from an adult with HIV. The donor label of this sample is uncertain.

The chain has TRBV5-5 and TRBJ2-7; unclear D gene. Germline lookup yields CDR1 SGHKS and CDR2 YYEKEE (reference sequence). V lost 3 bases, J lost 6 bases, and 7 bases lay in between. The CDR3 contains 11 residues. In nucleotides, the CDR3 is TGTGCCAGCAGCTCGCAGCTCGAGCAGTACTTC. This encodes CASSSQLEQYF.

The chain has TRBV5-1 and TRBJ1-1; D may be TRBD1 (5 bases). The length of the CDR3 is 15 residues. V lost 4 bases, J lost 1 base, and 14 bases lay in between. The germline V gene encodes CDR1 SGHRS and CDR2 YFSETQ. CDR3 sequence: CASSHPGLGNTEAFF. The CDR3 DNA follows: TGCGCCAGCAGCCATCCAGGGTTAGGGAACACTGAAGCTTTCTTT.

Only a few counts were recorded for this clone. The chain links TRBV2 to TRBJ1-6, with 11 positions matching TRBD1. The CDR3 is 14 amino acids. Germline loops: CDR1 SNHLY, CDR2 FYNNEI. J lost 9 bases, V lost 6 bases, and 4 bases had no gene match. CDR3 bases: TGTGCCAGCAGCGAGGACAGGGGGCCTTCACCCCTCCACTTT. This codes for CASSEDRGPSPLHF.

This clone was counted once. The chain employs TRBV28 and TRBJ1-5; D perhaps matches TRBD1 (6 bases). The V and J ends lost 5 bases and 4 bases respectively, with 15 bases between them. In germline, CDR1 is MDHEN, CDR2 SYDVKM. This CDR3 contains 15 residues. The chain's CDR3 is CASSRVTGRNQPQHF. CDR3 sequence (DNA): TGTGCCAGCAGTCGAGTGACAGGCAGGAATCAGCCCCAGCATTTT.

This clone was picked up one time. The chain recombines TRBV2 with TRBJ2-2; D is ambiguous. Germline CDR1 is SNHLY and CDR2 is FYNNEI. V was cut by 4 bases and J by 6 bases, with 9 bases left in between. The CDR3 loop spans 13 amino acids. This CDR3 reads CASSGSGPGELFF. CDR3 DNA: TGTGCCAGCAGTGGGTCGGGCCCCGGGGAGCTGTTTTTT.

The genes are TRBV7-7 and TRBJ2-3; 11 nucleotides match TRBD2. The trim removed 3 bases at V and 5 bases at J, leaving 7 bases unmatched. Germline assignment: CDR1 SSHAT and CDR2 FNYEAQ (reference sequence). This CDR3 contains 16 residues. CDR3 amino acids: CASSLNSGGAGDTQYF. The CDR3 DNA follows: TGTGCCAGCAGCTTGAATAGCGGGGGGGCAGGAGATACGCAGTATTTT. Together with reference TRBV7-7 and TRBJ2-3, the CDR3 gives the full variable domain: GAGVSQSPRYKVTKRGQDVTLRCDPISSHATLYWYQQALGQGPEFLTYFNYEAQPDKSGLPSDRFSAERPEGSISTLTIQRTEQRDSAMYRCASSLNSGGAGDTQYFGPGTRLTVL.

This chain connects TRBV28 to TRBJ2-3, with 9 bases lining up with TRBD1. Germline V gene data show CDR1 as MDHEN and CDR2 as SYDVKM. The CDR3 spans 16 residues. J was trimmed by 2 bases and V by 7 bases; bases with no gene match: 10. This CDR3 reads CASKGSGTGSTDTQYF. The CDR3 nucleotides are TGTGCCAGCAAAGGATCCGGGACAGGGTCCACAGATACGCAGTATTTT.

The chain combines TRBV28 with TRBJ1-4, with a possible D match to TRBD1 (5 bases). CDR3 length: 14 amino acids. V was cut by 6 bases and J by 8 bases, with 16 bases left in between. Germline values: CDR1 MDHEN, CDR2 SYDVKM. The CDR3, as DNA: TGTGCCAGCAGACCTCCGGGACGGAAGGAAAAACTGTTTTTT. It translates to CASRPPGRKEKLFF.

This chain links TRBV14 with TRBJ1-1; D is perhaps TRBD1 (6 bases). Germline V gene sequence: CDR1 SGHDN, CDR2 FVKESK. Trimming shortened V by 3 bases and J by 1 base, and 15 bases separated the two germline ends. The CDR3 is 16 residues long. CDR3 region: CASSHYSPGANTEAFF. The CDR3 bases are TGTGCCAGCAGCCATTATAGCCCAGGGGCGAACACTGAAGCTTTCTTT.

The rearrangement uses TRBV7-2 and TRBJ2-1, with 8 positions matching TRBD2. Per germline, CDR1 SGHTA and CDR2 FQGNSA. The CDR3 is 19 residues long. The trim removed 5 bases at V and 0 bases at J, leaving 15 bases unmatched. The CDR3 DNA follows: TGTGCCAGCAGCCCGCCCCAAGGGGCGGGGGGTAGCTCCTACAATGAGCAGTTCTTC. Residues: CASSPPQGAGGSSYNEQFF.

This clone was recorded a few times. The rearrangement links TRBV7-2 to TRBJ1-3, with D possibly being TRBD1 (5 bases). The V end was cut by 10 bases, the J end by 0 bases, with 13 bases between. Per germline, CDR1 SGHTA and CDR2 FQGNSA. The CDR3 contains 14 residues. This CDR3 reads CATGDRSSGNTIYF. CDR3 nucleotides: TGTGCCACCGGGGACCGAAGCTCTGGAAACACCATATATTTT.

This rearrangement joins TRBV14 to TRBJ1-2; TRBD1 might be the D (5 bases). CDR3 length: 15 amino acids. Germline-derived CDR1 and CDR2 are SGHDN and FVKESK. The V end lost 1 base, the J end lost 2 bases, and 11 bases lay between the germline ends. CDR3: CASSQGSTANYGYTF. The CDR3 bases are TGTGCCAGCAGCCAAGGGTCGACAGCGAACTATGGCTACACCTTC. Together with reference TRBV14 and TRBJ1-2, the CDR3 gives the full variable domain: EAGVTQFPSHSVIEKGQTVTLRCDPISGHDNLYWYRRVMGKEIKFLLHFVKESKQDESGMPNNRFLAERTGGTYSTLKVQPAELEDSGVYFCASSQGSTANYGYTFGSGTRLTVV.

The CDR3 DNA follows: TGTGCCAGTCGACTAGCGGGGGGGGCGGGAGATACGCAGTATTTT. Its protein is CASRLAGGAGDTQYF. The chain carries TRBV19 and TRBJ2-3; TRBD2 matches at 14 bases. The CDR3 is made up of 15 amino acids. The V and J ends lost 8 bases and 5 bases, in that order; junction bases with no gene match: 6. Germline loops: CDR1 LNHDA, CDR2 SQIVND (reference sequence). The whole variable domain, filled in from reference TRBV19 and TRBJ2-3, reads DGGITQSPKYLFRKEGQNVTLSCEQNLNHDAMYWYRQDPGQGLRLIYYSQIVNDFQKGDIAEGYSVSREKKESFPLTVTSAQKNPTAFYLCASRLAGGAGDTQYFGPGTRLTVL.

The V call is TRBV6-5, the J call TRBJ2-5; 7 nucleotides line up with TRBD1. Trimming at V came to 0 bases and at J to 5 bases, leaving 6 bases not matched to a gene. The CDR3 has 15 amino acids. Germline CDR1 MNHEY, CDR2 SVGAGI. This chain's CDR3 is CASSYSRQGGETQYF. In DNA, the CDR3 is TGTGCCAGCAGTTACTCCCGACAGGGTGGGGAGACCCAGTACTTC.

V gene TRBV12-5 combines with J gene TRBJ2-3, with 9 bases fitting TRBD2. The trim removed 4 bases at V and 2 bases at J, leaving 10 bases unmatched. The CDR3 is 17 residues long. Germline V gene data show CDR1 as LGHNT and CDR2 as FRNRAP. In DNA form, the CDR3 reads TGTGCTAGTGGTTCCCGAGTAGCGGGGGCTTTCACAGATACGCAGTATTTT. This gives the protein CASGSRVAGAFTDTQYF.

The chain employs TRBV4-1 and TRBJ2-5, with D unclear. V was trimmed by 0 bases and J by 5 bases, leaving 13 bases between them. The CDR3 runs to 15 residues. The germline V gene has CDR1 MGHRA and CDR2 YSYEKL. The CDR3 is CASSQDSYIGETQYF. Written as DNA, the CDR3 is TGCGCCAGCAGCCAAGACAGTTATATCGGGGAGACCCAGTACTTC.

The chain combines TRBV5-1 with TRBJ2-2; 7 nucleotides align to TRBD1. CDR3 length: 17 amino acids. Germline CDR1 and CDR2: SGHRS and YFSETQ. V lost 4 bases to trimming and J lost 0 bases; unmatched junction nucleotides: 9. The CDR3 here is CASSTSSGTANTGELFF. DNA for the CDR3: TGCGCCAGCAGCACGTCCTCCGGGACAGCGAACACCGGGGAGCTGTTTTTT.

The V gene is TRBV24-1, the J gene TRBJ2-1; weak D call: TRBD1 (5 bases). Germline assignment: CDR1 KGHDR and CDR2 SFDVKD. The CDR3 length is 16 residues. V was clipped by 4 bases and J by 0 bases, with 12 bases between them. CDR3 sequence reads: CATSDTDRPSYNEQFF. The CDR3 region has the DNA TGTGCCACCAGTGACACTGACAGACCCTCCTACAATGAGCAGTTCTTC.

This clone was counted once. V gene TRBV28 combines with J gene TRBJ1-5; D is perhaps TRBD1 (5 bases). CDR1 and CDR2 from the germline V gene are MDHEN and SYDVKM. V dropped 5 bases and J dropped 3 bases, with 14 bases sitting between them. The CDR3 totals 15 residues. CDR3 DNA sequence: TGTGCCAGCAGTCCCGTGGTTGGGGCCAATCAGCCCCAGCATTTT. It translates to CASSPVVGANQPQHF. Variable domain in full (rest from reference TRBV28 and TRBJ1-5): DVKVTQSSRYLVKRTGEKVFLECVQDMDHENMFWYRQDPGLGLRLIYFSYDVKMKEKGDIPEGYSVSREKKERFSLILESASTNQTSMYLCASSPVVGANQPQHFGDGTRLSIL.

V gene TRBV2 combines with J gene TRBJ2-1, with a tentative D call TRBD1 (6 bases). V lost 6 bases and J 9 bases, leaving 21 bases between the germline ends. In germline, CDR1 is SNHLY, CDR2 FYNNEI. CDR3 size: 15 residues. The CDR3 bases are TGTGCCAGCAGAGAAAACAGGGCCGGCGTTATTGAGCAGTTCTTC. Protein product: CASRENRAGVIEQFF.

As for this clone: The same CDR3 can be traced to other DNA sequences in this sample. The chain is built from TRBV7-9 and TRBJ2-2; perhaps TRBD2 as D (6 bases). The CDR3 totals 14 residues. Germline V gene data show CDR1 as SEHNR and CDR2 as FQNEAQ (reference sequence). Trimming removed 0 bases at V and 5 bases at J, with 7 bases between. CDR3 nucleotides: TGTGCCAGCAGCTTAGCGGGGGGAACCGGGGAGCTGTTTTTT. Residues: CASSLAGGTGELFF. The whole variable domain, remainder taken from reference TRBV7-9 and TRBJ2-2, is DTGVSQNPRHKITKRGQNVTFRCDPISEHNRLYWYRQTLGQGPEFLTYFQNEAQLEKSRLLSDRFSAERPKGSFSTLEIQRTEQGDSAMYLCASSLAGGTGELFFGEGSRLTVL.